These 7 T cell receptor beta chains were sequenced from one sample in a study of low-dose radiotherapy and immunotherapy resistance in tumors. Primers used for first-strand cDNA, a TRAV- and TRBV-specific set, covered both alpha and beta chains. TCRs were amplified for roughly 22 PCR cycles with a constant-region primer and V-primer adapter. MiXCR was run by TCRdb on the reads, yielding one entry per CDR3 protein. The sample holds approximately 84,000 distinct CDR3 sequences, roughly a sixth seen once. Time point meaning: before trial treatment. The starting material was PBMCs, obtained before treatment. The source of these receptors is a male donor with prostate cancer.

The sample holds many counts of this clonotype. This chain joins TRBV24-1 and TRBJ2-2; the D gene could be TRBD1 or TRBD2 (5 bases each). The CDR3 loop spans 16 amino acids. The V end lost 1 base, the J end lost 2 bases, and 10 bases lay between the germline ends. Germline V lookup: CDR1 KGHDR, CDR2 SFDVKD. CDR3 nucleotide sequence: TGTGCCACCAGTGATTTTCGAGGGGCCAACACCGGGGAGCTGTTTTTT. It yields the protein CATSDFRGANTGELFF.

This clonotype appeared many times. This CDR3 is CASRQGGQPQHF. Written as DNA, the CDR3 is TGTGCCAGCAGACAGGGGGGACAGCCCCAGCATTTT. This sequence joins TRBV19 and TRBJ1-5; 9 nucleotides agree with TRBD1. CDR1 and CDR2 from the germline V gene are LNHDA and SQIVND (reference sequence). This CDR3 comprises 12 residues. Trimming removed 9 bases from V and 7 bases from J; junction bases left unmatched: 4.

V gene TRBV19 combines with J gene TRBJ2-3, with a weak D call TRBD1 (6 bases). Deletions cut 2 bases from V and 0 bases from J, with 12 bases between. Germline V CDR1 and CDR2: LNHDA, SQIVND (reference sequence). This CDR3 comprises 16 residues. The CDR3 DNA sequence: TGTGCCAGTAGTATACGCAGGGGAACTAGCACAGATACGCAGTATTTT. This gives the protein CASSIRRGTSTDTQYF.

The chain couples TRBV5-4 to TRBJ2-2; TRBD1 might be the D (5 bases). Germline V CDR1 and CDR2: SGHNT, YYREEE (reference sequence). The CDR3 sequence is 12 residues long. V was shortened by 5 bases and J by 8 bases, with 10 bases between the two germline ends. CDR3: CASSGAPGELFF. The CDR3 DNA sequence: TGTGCCAGCAGTGGGGCCCCGGGGGAGCTGTTTTTT.

This clonotype has ten or more counts. The V gene is TRBV6-1, the J gene TRBJ1-2; maybe TRBD1 (5 bases). This CDR3 has 15 residues. Trimming cost V 5 bases and J 8 bases, with 21 bases left between them. Germline V lookup: CDR1 MNHNS, CDR2 SASEGT. CDR3 DNA sequence: TGTGCCAGCAGTCAACTCCGGGACGACTGGGCCGGCTACACCTTC. This sequence encodes CASSQLRDDWAGYTF.

V gene TRBV27 combines with J gene TRBJ2-7; D is possibly TRBD1 or TRBD2 (5 bases each). V shed 5 bases and J shed 4 bases, with 12 bases lying between them. The CDR3 consists of 13 residues. CDR1 and CDR2 from the germline V gene are MNHEY and SMNVEV (reference sequence). The CDR3 sequence is CASSHRDEYEQYF. The CDR3 DNA reads TGTGCCAGCAGTCACCGGGACGAATACGAGCAGTACTTC.

This clonotype was recorded many times. V and J are TRBV5-1 and TRBJ2-7; D might be TRBD2 (6 bases). The CDR3 is 14 residues long. The V end was cut by 2 bases, the J end by 3 bases, with 12 bases between. The germline CDR1 and CDR2 sequences are SGHRS and YFSETQ. DNA of the CDR3: TGCGCCAGCAGCTTCGGCGGGGCCAGCTACGAGCAGTACTTC. Its protein product is CASSFGGASYEQYF.